This T cell receptor beta chain was captured in a study of T cell repertoires in cytomegalovirus infection. Study-wide background: The public TCR beta signatures pointed to both CMV infection and matching HLA type.

The sample holds a few counts of this clonotype. The antigen remains unidentified. This CDR3 has 15 residues. V was pared by 2 bases and J by 4 bases, with 14 bases between. Germline V CDR1 and CDR2: MNHEY, SVGEGT. A single record per CDR3 protein comes from TCRdb applying MiXCR to the reads. The table includes about 830,000 distinct CDR3 sequences, less than 35% detected once. The sequence was obtained from a human donor in good health (CMV status not recorded). Some clones in this sample may be carry-over from other donors' samples. The specimen comprised cultured CD8+ T cells from PBMCs, sampled from culture after CMV antigen stimulation. The chain carries TRBV6-2 or TRBV6-3 and TRBJ1-2; no reliable D call. The CDR3 nucleotides read TGTGCCAGCAGTTACCAGGACTCTACCCCCTATGGCTACACCTTC. Translated, it gives CASSYQDSTPYGYTF.